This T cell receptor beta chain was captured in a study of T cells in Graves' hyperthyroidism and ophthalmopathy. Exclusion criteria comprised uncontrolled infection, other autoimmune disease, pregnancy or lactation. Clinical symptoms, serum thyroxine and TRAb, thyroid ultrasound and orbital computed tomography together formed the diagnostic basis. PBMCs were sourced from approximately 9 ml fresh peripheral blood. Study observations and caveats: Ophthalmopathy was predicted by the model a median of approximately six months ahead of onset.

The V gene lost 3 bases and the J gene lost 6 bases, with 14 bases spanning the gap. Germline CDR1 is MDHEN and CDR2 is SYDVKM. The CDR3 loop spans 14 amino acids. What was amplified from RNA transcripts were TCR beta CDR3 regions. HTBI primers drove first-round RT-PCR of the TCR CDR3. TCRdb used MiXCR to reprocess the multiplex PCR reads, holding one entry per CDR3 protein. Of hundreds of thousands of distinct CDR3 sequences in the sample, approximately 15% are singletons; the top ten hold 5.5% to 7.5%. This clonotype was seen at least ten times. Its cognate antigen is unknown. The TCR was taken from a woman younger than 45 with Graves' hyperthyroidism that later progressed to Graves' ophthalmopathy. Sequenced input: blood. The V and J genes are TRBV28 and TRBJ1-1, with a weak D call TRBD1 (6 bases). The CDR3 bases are TGTGCCAGCAGTTTTTGGGGGCGCATGGCTGAAGCTTTCTTT. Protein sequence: CASSFWGRMAEAFF. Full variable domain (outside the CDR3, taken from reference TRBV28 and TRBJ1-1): DVKVTQSSRYLVKRTGEKVFLECVQDMDHENMFWYRQDPGLGLRLIYFSYDVKMKEKGDIPEGYSVSREKKERFSLILESASTNQTSMYLCASSFWGRMAEAFFGQGTRLTVV.